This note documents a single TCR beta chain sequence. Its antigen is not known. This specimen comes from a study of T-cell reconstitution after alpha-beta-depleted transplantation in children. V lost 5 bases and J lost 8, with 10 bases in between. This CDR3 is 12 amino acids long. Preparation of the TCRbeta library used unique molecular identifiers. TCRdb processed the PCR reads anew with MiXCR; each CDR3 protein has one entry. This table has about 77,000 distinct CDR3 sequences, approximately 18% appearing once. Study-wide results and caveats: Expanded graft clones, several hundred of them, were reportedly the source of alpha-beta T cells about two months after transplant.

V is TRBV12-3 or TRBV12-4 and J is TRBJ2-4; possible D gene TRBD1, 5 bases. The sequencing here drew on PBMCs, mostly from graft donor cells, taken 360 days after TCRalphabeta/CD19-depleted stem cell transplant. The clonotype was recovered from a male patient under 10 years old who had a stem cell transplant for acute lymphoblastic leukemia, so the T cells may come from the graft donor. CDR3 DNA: TGTGCCAGCAGTACCGACAGTCACATTCAGTACTTC. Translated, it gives CASSTDSHIQYF.